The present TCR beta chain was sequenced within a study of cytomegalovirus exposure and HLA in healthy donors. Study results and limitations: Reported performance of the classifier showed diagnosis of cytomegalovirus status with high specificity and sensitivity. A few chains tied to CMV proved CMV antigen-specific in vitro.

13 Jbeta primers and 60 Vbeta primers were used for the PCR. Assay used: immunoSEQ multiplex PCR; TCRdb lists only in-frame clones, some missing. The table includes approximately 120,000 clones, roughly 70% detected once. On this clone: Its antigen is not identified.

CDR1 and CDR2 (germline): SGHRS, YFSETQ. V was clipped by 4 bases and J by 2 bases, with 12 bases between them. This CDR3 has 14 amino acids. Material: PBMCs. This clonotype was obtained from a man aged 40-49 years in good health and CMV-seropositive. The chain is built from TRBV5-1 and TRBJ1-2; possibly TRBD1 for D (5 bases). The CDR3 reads CASSPDGHNYGYTF. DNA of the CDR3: TGCGCCAGCAGCCCTGACGGACACAACTATGGCTACACCTTC.